This T cell receptor (beta chain) was identified in a study of Ad26.COV2.S vaccination and SARS-CoV-2 variants. The wider study: Trial arm assignment for the donor was COV1001 Ad26.COV2.S. Each vaccinee took Ad26.COV2.S intramuscularly, once or twice 56 days apart.

Unmatched junction bases numbered 11, after V lost 0 bases and J lost 15 bases. The CDR3 runs 14 residues. The germline V gene has CDR1 LGHDT and CDR2 YNNKEL (reference sequence). The table came from immunoSEQ multiplex PCR; TCRdb's copy has only in-frame clones and leaves some out. The repertoire holds 300,000 to 350,000 clones, with under 90% as singletons. Treatment here: roughly 20 received Ad26.COV2.S at low or high dose, single or two shots; 5 received placebo; per-sample allocation not given. Collection of the samples took place on day 63 after the first injection of vaccine or placebo. Study-level points and caveats: The study found higher spike-specific TCR breadth in vaccine than placebo recipients. Recipients of vaccine and of placebo showed similar breadth of their non-spike TCR repertoires.

About this clone: The target antigen is unknown.

Sample: peripheral blood, taken in a trial of Ad26.COV2.S vaccine versus placebo. The receptor comes from a person aged 18-65 years who received the Ad26.COV2.S COVID-19 vaccine or a placebo. The rearrangement uses TRBV3-1 (or the pseudogene TRBV3-2) and TRBJ2-3; 8 bases match TRBD2. Here the CDR3 DNA reads TGTGCCAGCAGCCAAGATTCCGTCACGGGGGGGCAATATTTT. This sequence encodes CASSQDSVTGGQYF.